These T cell receptor beta chains were read from a single sample in a study of STAT5B mutations in CD4+ large granular lymphocyte leukemia. Method: immunoSEQ multiplex PCR; TCRdb's copy keeps in-frame clones and lacks some. The sample shows around 23,000 clones, 82% of them seen only once. The sample was CD4+ T cells from blood buffy coats. Receptors were obtained from a human donor in good health. Both conserved end residues are part of each CDR3. Each record gives: J gene, D gene, V gene, clone size, CDR3 DNA, CDR3 protein. D genes are given only for firm matches. Part of the rows lack a size; the others show once, few, many or a class for expanded clones.

j_call: TRBJ2-2; d_call: TRBD1; v_call: TRBV6-5; clone_size: NA; cdr3_nt: TGTGCCAGCAGTTCCACAGGGGGCCTAATCACCGGGGAGCTGTTTTTT; cdr3_aa: CASSSTGGLITGELFF
j_call: TRBJ1-4; d_call: TRBD1; v_call: TRBV2; clone_size: NA; cdr3_nt: TGTGCCAGCAGAGGTGACAGGGGGCATTTTGAAAAACTGTTTTTT; cdr3_aa: CASRGDRGHFEKLFF
j_call: TRBJ2-3; d_call: NA; v_call: TRBV2; clone_size: once; cdr3_nt: TGTGCCAGTGCTCGTTCCGCCAGCACAGATACGCAGTATTTT; cdr3_aa: CASARSASTDTQYF
j_call: TRBJ2-3; d_call: TRBD2; v_call: TRBV5-1; clone_size: NA; cdr3_nt: TGCGCCAGCAGACCCATAGCGGGACTTTTAGATACGCAGTATTTT; cdr3_aa: CASRPIAGLLDTQYF
j_call: TRBJ2-7; d_call: NA; v_call: TRBV7-8; clone_size: NA; cdr3_nt: TGTGCCAGCAGCGCTACTCGGGAGATGATCTACGAGCAGTACTTC; cdr3_aa: CASSATREMIYEQYF
j_call: TRBJ2-7; d_call: NA; v_call: TRBV11-1; clone_size: NA; cdr3_nt: TGTGCCAGCAGCCATCGATCAGTGGGCGTCTACGAGCAGTACTTC; cdr3_aa: CASSHRSVGVYEQYF
j_call: TRBJ2-7; d_call: TRBD1; v_call: TRBV5-4; clone_size: few; cdr3_nt: TGTGCCAGCAGCAGAACGCCGGGACAGAACTCCTACGAGCAGTACTTC; cdr3_aa: CASSRTPGQNSYEQYF
j_call: TRBJ1-1; d_call: TRBD1; v_call: TRBV2; clone_size: NA; cdr3_nt: TGTGCCAGCAGGGGGACAGGGAACACTGAAGCTTTCTTT; cdr3_aa: CASRGTGNTEAFF
j_call: TRBJ2-1; d_call: NA; v_call: TRBV19; clone_size: NA; cdr3_nt: TGTGCCAGTAGTAGGGACGGGATAGGAAACAATGAGCAGTTCTTC; cdr3_aa: CASSRDGIGNNEQFF
j_call: TRBJ2-1; d_call: NA; v_call: TRBV7-8; clone_size: NA; cdr3_nt: TGTGCCAGCAGCTTAGGAGGCCAGTCGAGCTCCTACAATGAGCAGTTCTTC; cdr3_aa: CASSLGGQSSSYNEQFF
j_call: TRBJ2-3; d_call: NA; v_call: TRBV27; clone_size: NA; cdr3_nt: TGTGCCAGCAGTCAAGGGGGAGGCCCGCTCAGGGATACGCAGTATTTT; cdr3_aa: CASSQGGGPLRDTQYF
j_call: TRBJ1-1; d_call: NA; v_call: TRBV6-6; clone_size: NA; cdr3_nt: TGTGCCAGTAGGCGGGACACTGAAGCTTTCTTT; cdr3_aa: CASRRDTEAFF
j_call: TRBJ2-3; d_call: NA; v_call: TRBV28; clone_size: once; cdr3_nt: TGTGCCAGCGGGGGGTGGCCAGATACGCAGTATTTT; cdr3_aa: CASGGWPDTQYF
j_call: TRBJ1-4; d_call: TRBD1; v_call: TRBV30; clone_size: NA; cdr3_nt: TGTGCCTGGAGTTCAGGGGGGACTAATGAAAAACTGTTTTTT; cdr3_aa: CAWSSGGTNEKLFF
j_call: TRBJ2-3; d_call: TRBD2; v_call: TRBV4-2; clone_size: NA; cdr3_nt: TGTGCCAGCAGCCAAGCACACGGACTAGCGGGAGGCACAGATACGCAGTATTTT; cdr3_aa: CASSQAHGLAGGTDTQYF
j_call: TRBJ2-7; d_call: TRBD2; v_call: TRBV14; clone_size: NA; cdr3_nt: TGTGCCAGCAGCCAAGATGGGACACGGGAGGGCCGTCAGGTGCAGTACTTC; cdr3_aa: CASSQDGTREGRQVQYF
j_call: TRBJ1-5; d_call: TRBD1; v_call: TRBV6-6; clone_size: NA; cdr3_nt: TGTGCCAGCAGGCAGACAGGGAAAAATCAGCCCCAGCATTTT; cdr3_aa: CASRQTGKNQPQHF
j_call: TRBJ2-1; d_call: NA; v_call: TRBV2; clone_size: NA; cdr3_nt: TGTGCCAGCAGTGATTGGACTTCGGACTACAATGAGCAGTTCTTC; cdr3_aa: CASSDWTSDYNEQFF
j_call: TRBJ1-2; d_call: NA; v_call: TRBV27; clone_size: NA; cdr3_nt: TGTGCCAGCAGTTTTACCCTCGGGGGGCGGGTCGGTGGCTACACCTTC; cdr3_aa: CASSFTLGGRVGGYTF
j_call: TRBJ2-1; d_call: TRBD2; v_call: TRBV5-1; clone_size: NA; cdr3_nt: TGCGCCAGCAGCTGGTCTGGCGGGGGGGCCGGGAATGAGCAGTTCTTC; cdr3_aa: CASSWSGGGAGNEQFF
j_call: TRBJ2-7; d_call: TRBD1; v_call: TRBV28; clone_size: NA; cdr3_nt: TGTGCCAGCAGTCCAATCCGGGACAGAGGCTCCTACGAGCAGTACTTC; cdr3_aa: CASSPIRDRGSYEQYF
j_call: TRBJ1-4; d_call: TRBD1; v_call: TRBV7-8; clone_size: NA; cdr3_nt: TGTGCCAGCAGCCCACTACAGGGGTTGTTCGGTGAAAAACTGTTTTTT; cdr3_aa: CASSPLQGLFGEKLFF
j_call: TRBJ1-1; d_call: NA; v_call: TRBV11-2; clone_size: NA; cdr3_nt: TGTGCCAGCAGCTTGATGTTCACTGAAGCTTTCTTT; cdr3_aa: CASSLMFTEAFF
j_call: TRBJ2-7; d_call: TRBD2; v_call: TRBV11-2; clone_size: NA; cdr3_nt: TGTGCCAGCACCTCCTCTAGCGGGAGCGCTTACGAGCAGTACTTC; cdr3_aa: CASTSSSGSAYEQYF
j_call: TRBJ1-5; d_call: NA; v_call: TRBV10-3; clone_size: NA; cdr3_nt: TGTGCCATCAGTGCAAGTCCCATGGCAGGGCGGCAGCCCCAGCATTTT; cdr3_aa: CAISASPMAGRQPQHF
j_call: TRBJ2-2; d_call: TRBD1; v_call: TRBV5-4; clone_size: once; cdr3_nt: TGTGCCAGCCCTCAGGTCCTGGGACAGACCACCGGGGAGCTGTTTTTT; cdr3_aa: CASPQVLGQTTGELFF
j_call: TRBJ2-5; d_call: NA; v_call: TRBV7-2; clone_size: NA; cdr3_nt: TGTGCCAGCAGCTTAGGTTCGGGCCAAGAGACCCAGTACTTC; cdr3_aa: CASSLGSGQETQYF
j_call: TRBJ1-2; d_call: NA; v_call: TRBV2; clone_size: NA; cdr3_nt: TGTGCCAGCAGGATGGGGGGAGGCTATGGCTACACCTTC; cdr3_aa: CASRMGGGYGYTF
j_call: TRBJ2-5; d_call: TRBD1; v_call: TRBV9; clone_size: NA; cdr3_nt: TGTGCCAGCAGCGTAGGGACAGGCAAGGAGACCCAGTACTTC; cdr3_aa: CASSVGTGKETQYF
j_call: TRBJ1-1; d_call: NA; v_call: TRBV2; clone_size: NA; cdr3_nt: TGTGCCAGCACCCCGGGCAGGGCGGAAGGGTACACTGAAGCTTTCTTT; cdr3_aa: CASTPGRAEGYTEAFF
j_call: TRBJ2-1; d_call: NA; v_call: TRBV21-1; clone_size: NA; cdr3_nt: TGTGCCAGCAGCAAAAGGACAACCGAGGACAATGAGCAGTTCTTC; cdr3_aa: CASSKRTTEDNEQFF
j_call: TRBJ2-2; d_call: NA; v_call: TRBV11-3; clone_size: NA; cdr3_nt: TGTGCCAGCAGCTTTAGGAGGCAGGGCCCCCCCGGGGAGCTGTTTTTT; cdr3_aa: CASSFRRQGPPGELFF
j_call: TRBJ1-5; d_call: NA; v_call: TRBV20-1; clone_size: few; cdr3_nt: TGCATTAGGGCGAGCAATCAGCCCCAGCATTTT; cdr3_aa: CIRASNQPQHF
j_call: TRBJ1-1; d_call: NA; v_call: TRBV4-2; clone_size: NA; cdr3_nt: TGTGCCAGCAGCCTTACCTCTGGGGGGGACACTGAAGCTTTCTTT; cdr3_aa: CASSLTSGGDTEAFF
j_call: TRBJ2-7; d_call: NA; v_call: TRBV9; clone_size: NA; cdr3_nt: TGTGCCAGCAGCGTAGCCCCCCGTTCCCCGTACGAGCAGTACTTC; cdr3_aa: CASSVAPRSPYEQYF
j_call: TRBJ2-1; d_call: TRBD2; v_call: TRBV28; clone_size: once; cdr3_nt: TGTGCCAGCAGTGGTGCGGGACTAGGGTCCTACAATGAGCAGTTCTTC; cdr3_aa: CASSGAGLGSYNEQFF
j_call: TRBJ2-7; d_call: TRBD2; v_call: TRBV7-2; clone_size: NA; cdr3_nt: TGTGCCAGCAGCTTACAAGTAGTTAGCGGGACCTACGAGCAGTACTTC; cdr3_aa: CASSLQVVSGTYEQYF
j_call: TRBJ2-6; d_call: NA; v_call: TRBV6-5; clone_size: NA; cdr3_nt: TGTGCCACCCTAGGAGGCTCTGGGGCCAACGTCCTGACTTTC; cdr3_aa: CATLGGSGANVLTF
j_call: TRBJ2-6; d_call: TRBD1; v_call: TRBV7-6; clone_size: NA; cdr3_nt: TGTGCCAGCAGCCGACGACCGGGACAGGGTCCCGGGGCCAACGTCCTGACTTTC; cdr3_aa: CASSRRPGQGPGANVLTF
j_call: TRBJ2-5; d_call: NA; v_call: TRBV5-4; clone_size: NA; cdr3_nt: TGTGCCAGCAGCTTGGGACAGGTCCAAGAGACCCAGTACTTC; cdr3_aa: CASSLGQVQETQYF
j_call: TRBJ2-7; d_call: TRBD2; v_call: TRBV7-2; clone_size: NA; cdr3_nt: TGTGCCAGCAGCCCAGTAGCGGGAATCTGGTACGAGCAGTACTTC; cdr3_aa: CASSPVAGIWYEQYF
j_call: TRBJ1-1; d_call: NA; v_call: TRBV28; clone_size: NA; cdr3_nt: TGTGCCAGCAGTTTAGGGGGGCGAAAGAACACTGAAGCTTTCTTT; cdr3_aa: CASSLGGRKNTEAFF
j_call: TRBJ1-1; d_call: NA; v_call: TRBV6-5; clone_size: NA; cdr3_nt: TGTGCCAGCAGCCCCCAGGGCCTGAACACTGAAGCTTTCTTT; cdr3_aa: CASSPQGLNTEAFF
j_call: TRBJ2-7; d_call: TRBD1; v_call: TRBV19; clone_size: NA; cdr3_nt: TGTGCCAGCGGCGAGACAGGGGCCTACGAGCAGTACTTC; cdr3_aa: CASGETGAYEQYF
j_call: TRBJ1-1; d_call: NA; v_call: TRBV6-5; clone_size: NA; cdr3_nt: TGTGCCAGCAGTCCCAGGGGCGCGGGCGCTGAAGCTTTCTTT; cdr3_aa: CASSPRGAGAEAFF
j_call: TRBJ1-2; d_call: NA; v_call: TRBV28; clone_size: NA; cdr3_nt: TGTGCCAGCAGTACAGGACTTGCAAGGGGCGTCTATGGCTACACCTTC; cdr3_aa: CASSTGLARGVYGYTF
j_call: TRBJ1-5; d_call: TRBD1; v_call: TRBV5-1; clone_size: NA; cdr3_nt: TGCGCCAGCAGCTTGGACGGGACAGGGAATCAGCCCCAGCATTTT; cdr3_aa: CASSLDGTGNQPQHF
j_call: TRBJ1-3; d_call: NA; v_call: TRBV5-1; clone_size: NA; cdr3_nt: TGCGCCAGCAGCTTGGGGTCGGCCTCTGGAAACACCATATATTTT; cdr3_aa: CASSLGSASGNTIYF
j_call: TRBJ1-2; d_call: TRBD1; v_call: TRBV6-5; clone_size: NA; cdr3_nt: TGTGCCAGCAGTGGGGGACAGAACTATGGCTACACCTTC; cdr3_aa: CASSGGQNYGYTF
j_call: TRBJ2-7; d_call: TRBD1; v_call: TRBV5-1; clone_size: NA; cdr3_nt: TGCGCCAGCAGCTTGGGAGGGACAGGGGGCGCCTACGAGCAGTACTTC; cdr3_aa: CASSLGGTGGAYEQYF
j_call: TRBJ2-3; d_call: TRBD2; v_call: TRBV10-2; clone_size: NA; cdr3_nt: TGCGCCAGCAGTAAGGGGACTAGCGGCCTCACAGATACGCAGTATTTT; cdr3_aa: CASSKGTSGLTDTQYF
j_call: TRBJ2-1; d_call: TRBD2; v_call: TRBV7-2; clone_size: NA; cdr3_nt: TGTGCCAGCAGCTTAGGCGGGGGGGCAAATGAGCAGTTCTTC; cdr3_aa: CASSLGGGANEQFF
j_call: TRBJ2-1; d_call: TRBD2; v_call: TRBV2; clone_size: NA; cdr3_nt: TGTGCCAGCAGTGACCCGGGACTAGCGGCGAGCTCCTACAATGAGCAGTTCTTC; cdr3_aa: CASSDPGLAASSYNEQFF
j_call: TRBJ1-1; d_call: TRBD1; v_call: TRBV5-6; clone_size: NA; cdr3_nt: TGTGCCAGCAGCTCCTACGGACAGGCTCGAAGGATGAACACTGAAGCTTTCTTT; cdr3_aa: CASSSYGQARRMNTEAFF
j_call: TRBJ2-7; d_call: TRBD2; v_call: TRBV27; clone_size: NA; cdr3_nt: TGTGCCAGCAGTTTAAGGGCTAGCGGGGGGCCGACCCCCTTCGGCCACGAGCAGTACTTC; cdr3_aa: CASSLRASGGPTPFGHEQYF
j_call: TRBJ1-1; d_call: NA; v_call: TRBV18; clone_size: NA; cdr3_nt: TGTGCCAGCTCACCAGGGTCGAACACTGAAGCTTTCTTT; cdr3_aa: CASSPGSNTEAFF
j_call: TRBJ1-3; d_call: NA; v_call: TRBV6-5; clone_size: NA; cdr3_nt: TGTGCCAGCAGTTACGGCGGTACTGGAAACACCATATATTTT; cdr3_aa: CASSYGGTGNTIYF